This entry features one T cell receptor (beta chain) sequence. Its antigen is undetermined. These data come from a study of T cell repertoires in cytomegalovirus infection. Study-wide context: HLA-B-restricted CMV epitopes that are well studied were used alongside recently identified HLA-C-restricted ones. Study-level points and caveats: CMV-specific TCR beta clonotypes restricted by HLA-C were the ones dominating the ex vivo response. Cumulative frequency of public TCR beta families picked out carriers of CMV plus the relevant HLA.

TCRdb used MiXCR to reprocess the reads, holding one entry per CDR3 protein. Of under 300,000 distinct CDR3 sequences in the sample, 20% to 25% were seen once. Sequenced material: cultured PBMCs, taken from culture after CMV antigen stimulation. The TCR originated in a human donor in good health (CMV status not recorded). Some clones in this sample may be carry-over from other donors' samples.

The CDR3 nucleotides are TGTGCCAGCAAGGGTAGCGGGAGTAAGGGTGAGCAGTTCTTC. Protein product: CASKGSGSKGEQFF. V gene TRBV28 combines with J gene TRBJ2-1; 9 nucleotides align to TRBD2. The ends lost 7 bases at V and 9 bases at J; junction bases unmatched: 10. This CDR3 is 14 amino acids long. Germline V gene data show CDR1 as MDHEN and CDR2 as SYDVKM. The variable domain in full, with the rest retrieved from reference TRBV28 and TRBJ2-1, is DVKVTQSSRYLVKRTGEKVFLECVQDMDHENMFWYRQDPGLGLRLIYFSYDVKMKEKGDIPEGYSVSREKKERFSLILESASTNQTSMYLCASKGSGSKGEQFFGPGTRLTVL.